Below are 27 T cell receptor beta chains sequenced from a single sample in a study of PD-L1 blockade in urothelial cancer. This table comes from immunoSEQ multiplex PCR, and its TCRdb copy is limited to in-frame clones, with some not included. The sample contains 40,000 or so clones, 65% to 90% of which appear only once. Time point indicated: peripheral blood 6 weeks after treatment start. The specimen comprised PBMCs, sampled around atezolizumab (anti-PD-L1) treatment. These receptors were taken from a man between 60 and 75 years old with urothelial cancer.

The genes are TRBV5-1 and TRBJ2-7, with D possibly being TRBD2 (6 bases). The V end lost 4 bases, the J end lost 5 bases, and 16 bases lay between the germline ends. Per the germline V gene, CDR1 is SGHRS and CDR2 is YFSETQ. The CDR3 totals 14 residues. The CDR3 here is CASSAVREPDEQYF. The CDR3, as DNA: TGCGCCAGCAGCGCTGTTCGGGAGCCCGACGAGCAGTACTTC.

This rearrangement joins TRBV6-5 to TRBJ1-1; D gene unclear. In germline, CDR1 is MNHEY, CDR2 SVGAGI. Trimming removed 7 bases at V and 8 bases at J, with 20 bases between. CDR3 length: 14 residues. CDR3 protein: CASTPPVPSGEAFF. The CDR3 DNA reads TGTGCCAGCACCCCACCGGTCCCTTCCGGGGAAGCTTTCTTT.

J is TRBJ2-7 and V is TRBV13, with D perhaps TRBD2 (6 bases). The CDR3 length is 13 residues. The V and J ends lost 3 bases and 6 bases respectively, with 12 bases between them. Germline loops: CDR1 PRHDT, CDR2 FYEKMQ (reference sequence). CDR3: CASSFSGPSEQYF. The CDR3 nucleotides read TGTGCCAGCAGCTTTAGCGGTCCGAGCGAGCAGTACTTC. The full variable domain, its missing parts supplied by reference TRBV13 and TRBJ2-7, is AAGVIQSPRHLIKEKRETATLKCYPIPRHDTVYWYQQGPGQDPQFLISFYEKMQSDKGSIPDRFSAQQFSDYHSELNMSSLELGDSALYFCASSFSGPSEQYFGPGTRLTVT.

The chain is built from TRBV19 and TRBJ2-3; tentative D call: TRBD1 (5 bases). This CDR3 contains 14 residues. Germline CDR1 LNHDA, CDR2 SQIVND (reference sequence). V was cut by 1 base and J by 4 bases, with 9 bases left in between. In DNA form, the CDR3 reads TGTGCCAGTAGTATAGGCCCCAGGGCAGATACGCAGTATTTT. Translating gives CASSIGPRADTQYF.

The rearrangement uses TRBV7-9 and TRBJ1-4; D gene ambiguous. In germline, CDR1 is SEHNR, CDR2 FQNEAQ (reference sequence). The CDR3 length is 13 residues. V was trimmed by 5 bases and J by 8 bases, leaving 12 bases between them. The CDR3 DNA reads TGTGCCAGCAGCCCGACCGGGAGAGAAAAACTGTTTTTT. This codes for CASSPTGREKLFF.

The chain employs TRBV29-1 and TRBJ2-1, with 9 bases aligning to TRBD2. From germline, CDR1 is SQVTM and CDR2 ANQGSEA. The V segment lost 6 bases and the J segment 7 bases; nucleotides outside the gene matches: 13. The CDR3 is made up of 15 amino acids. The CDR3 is CSVAPTSGLWNEQFF. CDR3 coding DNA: TGCAGCGTCGCCCCGACTAGCGGCCTGTGGAATGAGCAGTTCTTC.

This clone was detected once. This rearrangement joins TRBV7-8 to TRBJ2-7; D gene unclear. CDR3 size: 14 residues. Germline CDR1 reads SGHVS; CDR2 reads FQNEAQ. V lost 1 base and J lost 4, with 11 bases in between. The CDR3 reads CASSLVALGYEQYF. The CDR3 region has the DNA TGTGCCAGCAGCTTAGTTGCGCTCGGGTACGAGCAGTACTTC.

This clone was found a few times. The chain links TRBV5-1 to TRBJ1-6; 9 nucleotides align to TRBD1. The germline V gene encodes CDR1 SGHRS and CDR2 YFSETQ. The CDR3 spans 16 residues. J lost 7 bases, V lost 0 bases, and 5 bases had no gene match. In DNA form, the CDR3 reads TGCGCCAGCAGCTTGGAGAGGACAGGGGTGAATTCACCCCTCCACTTT. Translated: CASSLERTGVNSPLHF. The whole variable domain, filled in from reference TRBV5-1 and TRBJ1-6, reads KAGVTQTPRYLIKTRGQQVTLSCSPISGHRSVSWYQQTPGQGLQFLFEYFSETQRNKGNFPGRFSGRQFSNSRSEMNVSTLELGDSALYLCASSLERTGVNSPLHFGNGTRLTVT.

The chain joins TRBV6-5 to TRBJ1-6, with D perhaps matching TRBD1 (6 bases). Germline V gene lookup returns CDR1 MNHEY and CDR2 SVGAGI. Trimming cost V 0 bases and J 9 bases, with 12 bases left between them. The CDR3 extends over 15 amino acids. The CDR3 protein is CASSYSQGSPSPLHF. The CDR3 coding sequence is TGTGCCAGCAGTTACTCACAGGGCTCTCCTTCACCCCTCCACTTT.

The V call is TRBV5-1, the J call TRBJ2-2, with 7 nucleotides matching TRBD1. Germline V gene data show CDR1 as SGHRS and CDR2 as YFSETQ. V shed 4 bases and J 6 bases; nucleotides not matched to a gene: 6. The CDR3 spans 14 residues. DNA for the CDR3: TGCGCCAGCAGCCCGGGGACAGTGTCCGGGGAGCTGTTTTTT. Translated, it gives CASSPGTVSGELFF. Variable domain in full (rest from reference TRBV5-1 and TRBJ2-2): KAGVTQTPRYLIKTRGQQVTLSCSPISGHRSVSWYQQTPGQGLQFLFEYFSETQRNKGNFPGRFSGRQFSNSRSEMNVSTLELGDSALYLCASSPGTVSGELFFGEGSRLTVL.

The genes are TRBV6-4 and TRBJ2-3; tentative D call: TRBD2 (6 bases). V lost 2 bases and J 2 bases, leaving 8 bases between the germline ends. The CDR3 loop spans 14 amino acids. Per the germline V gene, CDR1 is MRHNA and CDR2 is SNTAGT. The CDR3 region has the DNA TGTGCCAGCAGTGACGGGCGGGACACAGATACGCAGTATTTT. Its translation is CASSDGRDTDTQYF.

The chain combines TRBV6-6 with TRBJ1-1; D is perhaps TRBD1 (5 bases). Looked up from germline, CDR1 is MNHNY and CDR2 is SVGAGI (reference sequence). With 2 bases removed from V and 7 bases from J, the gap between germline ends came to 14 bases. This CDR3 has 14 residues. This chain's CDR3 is CASSYIGRGGEAFF. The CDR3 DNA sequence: TGTGCCAGCAGTTACATTGGAAGGGGAGGTGAAGCTTTCTTT.

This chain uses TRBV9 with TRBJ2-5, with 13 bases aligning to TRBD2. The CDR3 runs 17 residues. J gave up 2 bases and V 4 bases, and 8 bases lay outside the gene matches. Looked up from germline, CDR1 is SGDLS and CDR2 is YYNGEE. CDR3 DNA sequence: TGTGCCAGCAGCACTCGGACTAGCGGGGGACGGCAAGAGACCCAGTACTTC. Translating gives CASSTRTSGGRQETQYF.

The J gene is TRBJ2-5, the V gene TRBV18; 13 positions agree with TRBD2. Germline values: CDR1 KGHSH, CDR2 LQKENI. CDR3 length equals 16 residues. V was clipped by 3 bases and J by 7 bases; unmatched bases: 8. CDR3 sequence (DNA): TGTGCCAGCTCACCCTCACTAGCGGGGGGGTCCGGGACCCAGTACTTC. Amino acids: CASSPSLAGGSGTQYF.

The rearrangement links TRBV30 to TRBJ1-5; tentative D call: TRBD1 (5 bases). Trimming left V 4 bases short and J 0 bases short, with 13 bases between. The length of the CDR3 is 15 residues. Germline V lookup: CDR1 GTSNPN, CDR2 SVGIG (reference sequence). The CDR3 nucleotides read TGTGCCTGGAAAGGGGAGGGGTATAGCAATCAGCCCCAGCATTTT. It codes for CAWKGEGYSNQPQHF.

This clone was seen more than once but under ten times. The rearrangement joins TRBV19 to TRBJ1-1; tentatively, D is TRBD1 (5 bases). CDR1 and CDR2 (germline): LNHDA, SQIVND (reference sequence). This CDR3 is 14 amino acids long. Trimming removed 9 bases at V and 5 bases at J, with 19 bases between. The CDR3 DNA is TGTGCCAGCCGAAACTCCGGGGGAAGAACTGAAGCTTTCTTT. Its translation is CASRNSGGRTEAFF.

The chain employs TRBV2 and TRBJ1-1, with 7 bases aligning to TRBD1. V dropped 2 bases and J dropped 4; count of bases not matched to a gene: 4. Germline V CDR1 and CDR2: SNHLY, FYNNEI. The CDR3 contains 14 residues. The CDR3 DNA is TGTGCCAGCAGTGAAAGGACAGGTATCACTGAAGCTTTCTTT. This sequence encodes CASSERTGITEAFF.

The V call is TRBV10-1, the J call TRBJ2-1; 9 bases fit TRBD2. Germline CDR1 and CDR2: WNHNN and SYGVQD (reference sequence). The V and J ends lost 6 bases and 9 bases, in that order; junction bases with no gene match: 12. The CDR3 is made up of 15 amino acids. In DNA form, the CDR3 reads TGCGCCAGCAGGGAAACGACTAGCGGTTACGGTGAGCAGTTCTTC. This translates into CASRETTSGYGEQFF.

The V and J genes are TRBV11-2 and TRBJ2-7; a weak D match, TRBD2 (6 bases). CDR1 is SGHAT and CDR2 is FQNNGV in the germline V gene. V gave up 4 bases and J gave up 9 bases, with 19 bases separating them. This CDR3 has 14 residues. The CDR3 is CASSSSGTPGGQYF. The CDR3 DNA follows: TGTGCCAGCAGCTCCTCCGGGACTCCCGGAGGGCAGTACTTC.

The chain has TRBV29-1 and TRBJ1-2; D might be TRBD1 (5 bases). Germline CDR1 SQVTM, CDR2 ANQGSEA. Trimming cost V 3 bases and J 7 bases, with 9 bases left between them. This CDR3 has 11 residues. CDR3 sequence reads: CSVDRALGYTF. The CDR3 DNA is TGCAGCGTTGACAGGGCCCTTGGCTACACCTTC.

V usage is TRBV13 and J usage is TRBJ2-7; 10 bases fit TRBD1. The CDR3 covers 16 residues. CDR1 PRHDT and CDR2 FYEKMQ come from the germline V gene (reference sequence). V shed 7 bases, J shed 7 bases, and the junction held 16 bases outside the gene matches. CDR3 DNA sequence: TGTGCCAGCAACACGAGGCTGGCGGGGACAGGGGATGAGCAGTACTTC. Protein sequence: CASNTRLAGTGDEQYF.

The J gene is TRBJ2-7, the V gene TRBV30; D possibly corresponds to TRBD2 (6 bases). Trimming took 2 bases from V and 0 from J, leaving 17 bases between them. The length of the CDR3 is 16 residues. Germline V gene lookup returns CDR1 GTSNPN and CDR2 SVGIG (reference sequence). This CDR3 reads CAWSRGGTQSSYEQYF. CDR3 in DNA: TGTGCCTGGAGTCGTGGGGGGACGCAGAGCTCCTACGAGCAGTACTTC.

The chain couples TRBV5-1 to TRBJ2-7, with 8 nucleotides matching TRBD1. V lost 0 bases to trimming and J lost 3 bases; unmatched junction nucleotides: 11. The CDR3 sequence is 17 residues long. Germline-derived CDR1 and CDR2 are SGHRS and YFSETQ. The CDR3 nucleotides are TGCGCCAGCAGCTTGGGATTCCCCGGGACAGGACGCTACGAGCAGTACTTC. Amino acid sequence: CASSLGFPGTGRYEQYF.

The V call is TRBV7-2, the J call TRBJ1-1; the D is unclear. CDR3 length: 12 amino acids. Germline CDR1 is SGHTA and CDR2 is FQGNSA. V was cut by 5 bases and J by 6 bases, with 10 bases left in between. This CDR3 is CASSAPTPEAFF. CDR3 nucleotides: TGTGCCAGCAGCGCCCCGACTCCTGAAGCTTTCTTT. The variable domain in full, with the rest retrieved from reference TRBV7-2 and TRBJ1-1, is GAGVSQSPSNKVTEKGKDVELRCDPISGHTALYWYRQSLGQGLEFLIYFQGNSAPDKSGLPSDRFSAERTGGSVSTLTIQRTQQEDSAVYLCASSAPTPEAFFGQGTRLTVV.

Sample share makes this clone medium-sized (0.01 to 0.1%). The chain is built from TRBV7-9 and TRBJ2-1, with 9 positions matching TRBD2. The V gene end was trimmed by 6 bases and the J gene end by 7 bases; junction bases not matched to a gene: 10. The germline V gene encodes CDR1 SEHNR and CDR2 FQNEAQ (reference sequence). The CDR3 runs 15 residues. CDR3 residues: CASSPLAGTANEQFF. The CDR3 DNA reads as TGTGCCAGCAGTCCCCTAGCGGGGACGGCGAATGAGCAGTTCTTC.

The CDR3 DNA sequence: TGTGCCAGCATAGCGGTATCCTACAATGAGCAGTTCTTC. It yields the protein CASIAVSYNEQFF. This chain uses TRBV6-1 with TRBJ2-1, with TRBD2 as a possible D gene (6 bases). The CDR3 is 13 residues long. Trimming stripped 7 bases from V and 1 base from J, with 8 bases between. Germline V gene data show CDR1 as MNHNS and CDR2 as SASEGT.

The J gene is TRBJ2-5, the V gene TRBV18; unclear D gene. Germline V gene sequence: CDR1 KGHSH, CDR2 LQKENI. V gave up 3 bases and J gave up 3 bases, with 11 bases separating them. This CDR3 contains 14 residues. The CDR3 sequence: CASSPSGTEETQYF. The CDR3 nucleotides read TGTGCCAGCTCACCCTCAGGAACGGAAGAGACCCAGTACTTC.